The 32 T cell receptor beta chains listed next were all sequenced from one sample in a study of CD8+CD57+ T cells in acquired aplastic anemia. TCR beta VDJ and CDR3 profiles were obtained from a genomic DNA template. TCRdb reanalysed the reads using MiXCR and keeps one entry per CDR3 protein. Seen here are 250,000 to 350,000 distinct CDR3 sequences, around 60% observed once, and the top ten hold 8%. The sample comprised sorted CD4+, CD8+, or CD8+CD57+ T cells (not recorded which) from PBMCs. The receptors shown here come from a human donor with severe aplastic anemia or a healthy control (not recorded which).

Note on this clonotype: An end of the junction differs from the germline gene, which may be a read error. The chain links TRBV11-2 to TRBJ2-7; TRBD1 aligns across 8 bases. Germline V gives CDR1 SGHAT, CDR2 FQNNGV. The CDR3 loop spans 16 amino acids. The CDR3 sequence: CASSLARTGLSYELYF. The CDR3, as DNA: TGTGCCAGCAGCTTAGCCAGGACAGGGCTTAGCTACGAGCTGTACTTC.

This clonotype was picked up many times. The chain is built from TRBV25-1 and TRBJ2-1; TRBD1 is a possible D gene (5 bases). Trimming removed 1 base at V and 2 bases at J, with 12 bases between. This CDR3 has 16 residues. The germline V gene encodes CDR1 MGHDK and CDR2 SYGVNS. In nucleotides, the CDR3 is TGTGCCAGCAGTGAATTATCGGCCAGGGCCTACAATGAGCAGTTCTTC. Protein: CASSELSARAYNEQFF.

The chain has TRBV7-2 and TRBJ2-5, with 9 positions matching TRBD1. Germline V gene lookup returns CDR1 SGHTA and CDR2 FQGNSA. The CDR3 runs 16 residues. Trimming removed 6 bases from V and 3 bases from J; junction bases left unmatched: 11. This chain's CDR3 is CASRQPGGQGKETQYF. The CDR3, as DNA: TGTGCCAGCAGACAACCAGGGGGACAGGGAAAAGAGACCCAGTACTTC.

CDR3 sequence reads: CATSRSLRVPQLSGNTIYF. In DNA, the CDR3 is TGTGCCACCAGCAGAAGCCTAAGGGTCCCACAGCTCTCTGGAAACACCATATATTTT. The chain couples TRBV15 to TRBJ1-3; no firm D call. Germline CDR1 is LNHNV and CDR2 is YYDKDF (reference sequence). The length of the CDR3 is 19 residues. V was shortened by 2 bases and J by 0 bases, with 20 bases between the two germline ends. Variable domain in full (rest from reference TRBV15 and TRBJ1-3): DAMVIQNPRYQVTQFGKPVTLSCSQTLNHNVMYWYQQKSSQAPKLLFHYYDKDFNNEADTPDNFQSRRPNTSFCFLDIRSPGLGDTAMYLCATSRSLRVPQLSGNTIYFGEGSWLTVV.

The chain recombines TRBV11-1 with TRBJ1-2; D uncertain. V was trimmed by 2 bases and J by 8 bases, leaving 15 bases between them. This CDR3 has 14 residues. In germline, CDR1 is SGHAT, CDR2 FQDESV (reference sequence). The CDR3 DNA follows: TGTGCCAGCAGCTTATTTGGCAGTCCAGGCGGCTACACCTTC. As protein: CASSLFGSPGGYTF. Full variable domain (missing parts from reference TRBV11-1 and TRBJ1-2): EAEVAQSPRYKITEKSQAVAFWCDPISGHATLYWYRQILGQGPELLVQFQDESVVDDSQLPKDRFSAERLKGVDSTLKIQPAELGDSAMYLCASSLFGSPGGYTFGSGTRLTVV.

This clonotype has a single count. J is TRBJ1-1 and V is TRBV19, with 7 bases aligning to TRBD1. CDR3 length: 15 amino acids. Per germline, CDR1 LNHDA and CDR2 SQIVND (reference sequence). Trimming cost V 9 bases and J 1 base; bases outside gene matches: 11. DNA for the CDR3: TGTGCCAGCAGTCCCCGACAGGGCGCGAACACTGAAGCTTTCTTT. Translated, it gives CASSPRQGANTEAFF.

This chain links TRBV12-3 or TRBV12-4 with TRBJ1-2; D possibly corresponds to TRBD1 (5 bases). CDR3 length: 12 amino acids. Trimming shortened V by 6 bases and J by 6 bases, and 11 bases separated the two germline ends. The CDR3, as DNA: TGTGCCAGCAGGGGGGACGGCGATGGCTACACCTTC. Translation gives CASRGDGDGYTF.

This chain joins TRBV6-4 and TRBJ2-7; 11 bases line up with TRBD1. Trimming took 8 bases from V and 2 from J; bases not matched to a gene: 5. CDR1 and CDR2 (germline): MRHNA, SNTAGT. The CDR3 covers 14 residues. CDR3 sequence reads: CASGEDRGPYEQYF. The DNA for the CDR3 is TGTGCCAGCGGGGAGGACAGGGGGCCCTACGAGCAGTACTTC.

This clonotype was observed many times. The CDR3 reads CASSFGQGMNTGELFF. CDR3 nucleotides: TGTGCCAGCAGTTTCGGACAGGGGATGAACACCGGGGAGCTGTTTTTT. The chain uses TRBV12-3 or TRBV12-4 and TRBJ2-2, with 9 bases that match TRBD1. The CDR3 loop spans 16 amino acids. V gave up 3 bases and J gave up 1 base; unmatched junction bases: 3.

This clonotype was counted a single time. The chain is built from TRBV4-3 and TRBJ2-3, with D perhaps TRBD2 (5 bases). V was clipped by 1 base and J by 2 bases, with 10 bases between them. The CDR3 totals 15 residues. Per germline, CDR1 LGHNA and CDR2 YSLEER. CDR3 region: CASSQGLAATDTQYF. In DNA, the CDR3 is TGCGCCAGCAGCCAAGGGCTAGCCGCCACAGATACGCAGTATTTT.

V gene TRBV5-1 combines with J gene TRBJ1-1, with D possibly matching TRBD1 (5 bases). Trimming pared 5 bases from V and 6 bases from J, leaving 17 bases between. The CDR3 consists of 14 residues. Germline-derived CDR1 and CDR2 are SGHRS and YFSETQ. CDR3 residues: CASSYRPLGAEAFF. For the CDR3, the DNA is TGCGCCAGCAGTTACAGGCCGTTGGGCGCTGAAGCTTTCTTT.

The rearrangement links TRBV2 to TRBJ1-2; D ambiguous. CDR3 length: 13 residues. V lost 6 bases and J 2 bases, leaving 10 bases between the germline ends. The germline CDR1 and CDR2 sequences are SNHLY and FYNNEI. The DNA of the CDR3 is TGTGCCAGCAGCACCCAAGGCAACTATGGCTACACCTTC. Its translation: CASSTQGNYGYTF.

The chain couples TRBV24-1 to TRBJ2-2; 10 bases line up with TRBD1. With 0 bases clipped from V and 3 bases from J, the junction kept 0 bases outside the gene matches. The CDR3 is made up of 16 amino acids. Germline V gives CDR1 KGHDR, CDR2 SFDVKD. In DNA form, the CDR3 reads TGTGCCACCAGTGATTTGGGGACAGGGGACACCGGGGAGCTGTTTTTT. This sequence encodes CATSDLGTGDTGELFF.

The chain is built from TRBV9 and TRBJ2-1, with 7 bases aligning to TRBD1. The CDR3 covers 12 residues. Trimming cost V 3 bases and J 7 bases; bases outside gene matches: 1. Germline-derived CDR1 and CDR2 are SGDLS and YYNGEE. CDR3 sequence: CASSAGGNEQFF. For the CDR3, the DNA is TGTGCCAGCAGCGCAGGGGGTAATGAGCAGTTCTTC.

This clonotype was found a few times. The V call is TRBV7-2, the J call TRBJ1-2; 8 bases align to TRBD1. Germline V gene sequence: CDR1 SGHTA, CDR2 FQGNSA. V lost 4 bases, J lost 2 bases, and 3 bases stayed unmatched. The CDR3 consists of 14 residues. In DNA, the CDR3 is TGTGCCAGCAGCTCCCGGACAGGGAACTATGGCTACACCTTC. This codes for CASSSRTGNYGYTF.

The CDR3, as DNA: TGTGCCATCAATTCGGCGGGAGGAAGCACCGGGGAGCTGTTTTTT. Its protein is CAINSAGGSTGELFF. V and J are TRBV10-3 and TRBJ2-2, with 8 positions matching TRBD2. Germline trimming cut 7 bases from V and 4 bases from J; bases unmatched to any gene: 8. This CDR3 has 15 amino acids. Germline loops: CDR1 ENHRY, CDR2 SYGVKD.

The gene calls are TRBV2 and TRBJ2-4; TRBD2 agrees at 7 bases. J lost 0 bases, V lost 7 bases, and 9 bases had no gene match. This CDR3 contains 16 residues. Germline V CDR1 and CDR2: SNHLY, FYNNEI. CDR3 protein: CASTNAGVGAKNIQYF. The CDR3 DNA is TGTGCCAGCACTAACGCGGGGGTGGGAGCCAAAAACATTCAGTACTTC.

V and J are TRBV27 and TRBJ2-7, with D possibly being TRBD1 or TRBD2 (5 bases each). V was cut by 5 bases and J by 2 bases, with 25 bases left in between. This CDR3 contains 18 residues. Germline V gene sequence: CDR1 MNHEY, CDR2 SMNVEV (reference sequence). CDR3 sequence: CASSPLPGPDGLPYEQYF. CDR3 DNA: TGTGCCAGCAGTCCACTCCCGGGGCCGGACGGCCTTCCCTACGAGCAGTACTTC.

V and J are TRBV6-2 or TRBV6-3 and TRBJ1-1; no firm D call. Trimming shortened V by 2 bases and J by 7 bases, and 14 bases separated the two germline ends. The CDR3 extends over 14 amino acids. CDR1 MNHEY and CDR2 SVGEGT come from the germline V gene. CDR3 sequence: CASSYPEATNEAFF. The CDR3 DNA follows: TGTGCCAGCAGTTACCCGGAGGCAACTAATGAAGCTTTCTTT.

The chain uses TRBV2 and TRBJ2-3; 9 bases fit TRBD1. Germline assignment: CDR1 SNHLY and CDR2 FYNNEI. V was pared by 10 bases and J by 2 bases, with 10 bases of the junction left unmatched. The CDR3 length is 15 residues. CDR3 amino acids: CATSSGTGSTDTQYF. CDR3 sequence (DNA): TGTGCCACCTCATCCGGGACAGGGTCCACAGATACGCAGTATTTT.

V gene TRBV7-2 combines with J gene TRBJ2-2, with no clear D. This CDR3 has 13 amino acids. CDR1 and CDR2 (germline): SGHTA, FQGNSA. V lost 0 bases, J lost 10 bases, and 9 bases lay in between. The CDR3 nucleotides read TGTGCCAGCAGCTTAGCGCGGTTGGAGGAGCTGTTTTTT. It codes for CASSLARLEELFF.

This chain connects TRBV7-4 to TRBJ2-4, with 16 bases that match TRBD2. Trimming removed 4 bases from V and 3 bases from J; junction bases left unmatched: 3. This CDR3 region has 17 residues. CDR1 is SGHVT, CDR2 SQSDAQ, per germline. The CDR3 DNA reads as TGTGCCAGCAGCTGGGGACTAGCGGGGGGGGGCAAAAACATTCAGTACTTC. Amino acids: CASSWGLAGGGKNIQYF.

Many counts were recorded for this clonotype. The rearrangement uses TRBV20-1 and TRBJ1-3; the D is unclear. This CDR3 is 14 amino acids long. Looked up from germline, CDR1 is DFQATT and CDR2 is SNEGSKA (reference sequence). The V and J ends lost 1 base and 2 bases respectively, with 9 bases between them. CDR3 protein: CSARAPGAGNTIYF. Here the CDR3 DNA reads TGCAGTGCTAGAGCTCCGGGAGCTGGAAACACCATATATTTT.

This clonotype showed up just a few times. The CDR3 region has the DNA TGTGCCAGCAGCCAGCAGGGAGGATACGAGCAGTACTTC. Its translation: CASSQQGGYEQYF. The chain uses TRBV11-2 and TRBJ2-7; perhaps TRBD2 as D (6 bases). CDR3 size: 13 residues. CDR1 and CDR2 (germline): SGHAT, FQNNGV. Trimming stripped 5 bases from V and 4 bases from J, with 12 bases between.

Only one count was recorded for this clonotype. CDR3 coding DNA: TGTGCCAGTAGTATGCTCGGGACTAGCGGGGCGATGTTCAATGAGCAGTTCTTC. It encodes CASSMLGTSGAMFNEQFF. V usage is TRBV19 and J usage is TRBJ2-1, with 13 positions matching TRBD2. V shed 3 bases, J shed 6 bases, and the junction held 11 bases outside the gene matches. CDR1 is LNHDA, CDR2 SQIVND, per germline (reference sequence). The CDR3 length is 18 residues.

This clonotype was counted many times. The chain recombines TRBV29-1 with TRBJ2-7; 10 bases agree with TRBD1. The CDR3 is made up of 11 amino acids. The junction had 3 bases not matched to a gene; V was cut back by 6 bases and J by 7 bases. The germline V gene has CDR1 SQVTM and CDR2 ANQGSEA. The CDR3 DNA follows: TGCAGCGTCGACAGGGGGCGTGAGCAGTACTTC. Translated, it gives CSVDRGREQYF.

A note on this clonotype: A junction boundary mismatches the germline segment, possibly from a read error. This chain connects TRBV5-4 to TRBJ2-5; D is uncertain. This CDR3 has 13 residues. The germline CDR1 and CDR2 sequences are SGHNT and YYREEE (reference sequence). CDR3: CAGSSGIQETQCF. DNA for the CDR3: TGTGCCGGCAGCTCGGGTATACAAGAGACCCAGTGCTTC.

In its sample, this clonotype was seen once. At one end, the junction sequence differs from germline, possibly due to a read error. The chain links TRBV20-1 to TRBJ2-1; TRBD2 matches 8 bases. This CDR3 spans 15 amino acids. Looked up from germline, CDR1 is DFQATT and CDR2 is SNEGSKA (reference sequence). The DNA of the CDR3 is TGCAGTGCGCCTAGCGGGCACCCTAATTACAACGAGCAGTTCTTC. This sequence encodes CSAPSGHPNYNEQFF.

The chain has TRBV7-9 and TRBJ2-1; 10 bases line up with TRBD2. The CDR3 consists of 15 residues. V shed 6 bases, J shed 9 bases, and the junction held 11 bases outside the gene matches. CDR1 is SEHNR and CDR2 is FQNEAQ in the germline V gene (reference sequence). CDR3 loop: CASRRSGRAEGEQFF. CDR3 DNA: TGTGCCAGCAGGAGAAGCGGGAGGGCCGAGGGTGAGCAGTTCTTC.

This chain uses TRBV12-3 or TRBV12-4 with TRBJ1-5; D remains unclear. Trimming cost V 5 bases and J 13 bases, with 6 bases left between them. The CDR3 sequence is 9 residues long. The CDR3 region is CASSQYQHF. In DNA form, the CDR3 reads TGTGCCAGCAGTCAGTATCAGCATTTT.

This chain links TRBV10-3 with TRBJ1-6; possibly TRBD1 for D (5 bases). CDR1 and CDR2 from the germline V gene are ENHRY and SYGVKD. Between the trimmed V and J ends, which lost 4 bases and 5 bases, there was a span of 9 bases. This CDR3 has 14 residues. CDR3 DNA sequence: TGTGCCATCAGTGCACAGGTGGATAATTCACCCCTCCACTTT. It is translated as CAISAQVDNSPLHF.

This sequence joins TRBV10-3 and TRBJ1-3; possible D gene TRBD1, 6 bases. Germline V CDR1 and CDR2: ENHRY, SYGVKD. CDR3 length: 13 residues. V was clipped by 4 bases and J by 3 bases, with 7 bases between them. In DNA, the CDR3 is TGTGCCATCAGTGGGGGGCTTGGAAACACCATATATTTT. Amino acid sequence: CAISGGLGNTIYF.